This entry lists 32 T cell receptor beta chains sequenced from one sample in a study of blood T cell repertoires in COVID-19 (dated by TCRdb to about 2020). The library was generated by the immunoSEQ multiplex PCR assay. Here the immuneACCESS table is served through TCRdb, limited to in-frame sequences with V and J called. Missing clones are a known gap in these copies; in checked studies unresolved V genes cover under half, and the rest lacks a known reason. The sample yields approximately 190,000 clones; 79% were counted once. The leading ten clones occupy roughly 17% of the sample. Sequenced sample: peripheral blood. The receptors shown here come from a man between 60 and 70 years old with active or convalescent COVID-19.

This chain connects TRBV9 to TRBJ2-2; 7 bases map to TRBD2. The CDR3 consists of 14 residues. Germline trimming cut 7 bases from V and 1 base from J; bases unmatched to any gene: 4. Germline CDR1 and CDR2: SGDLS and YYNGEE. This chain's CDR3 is CASGPSGNTGELFF. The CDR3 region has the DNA TGTGCCAGCGGGCCTAGCGGGAACACCGGGGAGCTGTTTTTT. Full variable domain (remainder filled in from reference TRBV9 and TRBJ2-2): DSGVTQTPKHLITATGQRVTLRCSPRSGDLSVYWYQQSLDQGLQFLIQYYNGEERAKGNILERFSAQQFPDLHSELNLSSLELGDSALYFCASGPSGNTGELFFGEGSRLTVL.

For the CDR3, the DNA is TGTGCCTGGCAATACAGGGGAAGCTCACCCCTCCACTTT. Translating it yields CAWQYRGSSPLHF. The chain carries TRBV30 and TRBJ1-6, with 7 bases identical to TRBD1. This CDR3 region has 13 residues. V was clipped by 5 bases and J by 10 bases; unmatched bases: 8. Germline V gene data show CDR1 as GTSNPN and CDR2 as SVGIG (reference sequence).

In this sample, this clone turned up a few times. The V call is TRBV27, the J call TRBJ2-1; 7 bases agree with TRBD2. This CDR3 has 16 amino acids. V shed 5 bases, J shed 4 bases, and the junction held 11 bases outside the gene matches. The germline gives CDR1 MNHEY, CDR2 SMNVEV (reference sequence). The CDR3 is CASSPSLRGFYNEQFF. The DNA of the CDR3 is TGTGCCAGCAGTCCCTCGTTGCGGGGGTTTTACAATGAGCAGTTCTTC.

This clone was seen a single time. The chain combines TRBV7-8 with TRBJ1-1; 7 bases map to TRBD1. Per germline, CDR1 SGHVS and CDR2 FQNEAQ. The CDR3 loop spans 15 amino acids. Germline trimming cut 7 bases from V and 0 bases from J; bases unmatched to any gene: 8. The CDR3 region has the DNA TGTGCCAGCAAAAACAGGGGCTCCCTGAACACTGAAGCTTTCTTT. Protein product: CASKNRGSLNTEAFF.

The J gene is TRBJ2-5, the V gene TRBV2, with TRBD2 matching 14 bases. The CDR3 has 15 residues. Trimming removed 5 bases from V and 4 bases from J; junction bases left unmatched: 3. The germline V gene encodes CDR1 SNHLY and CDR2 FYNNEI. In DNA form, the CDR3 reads TGTGCCAGCAGTTCGGGACTAGCGGGAGTAGAGACCCAGTACTTC. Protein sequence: CASSSGLAGVETQYF.

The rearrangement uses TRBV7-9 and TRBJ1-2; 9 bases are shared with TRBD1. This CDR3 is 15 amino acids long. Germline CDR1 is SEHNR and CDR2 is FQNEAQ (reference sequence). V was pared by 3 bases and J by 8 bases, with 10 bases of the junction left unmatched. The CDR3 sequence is CASSFGGTGGEGYTF. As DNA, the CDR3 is TGTGCCAGCAGCTTCGGGGGAACAGGGGGCGAAGGCTACACCTTC.

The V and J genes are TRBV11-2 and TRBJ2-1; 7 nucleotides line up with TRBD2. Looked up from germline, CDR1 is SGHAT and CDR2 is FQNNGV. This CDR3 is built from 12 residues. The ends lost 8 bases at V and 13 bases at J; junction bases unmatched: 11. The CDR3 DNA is TGTGCCAGCGGATGGAGACGGGAGGAACAGTTCTTC. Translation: CASGWRREEQFF. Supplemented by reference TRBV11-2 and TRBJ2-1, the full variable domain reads EAGVAQSPRYKIIEKRQSVAFWCNPISGHATLYWYQQILGQGPKLLIQFQNNGVVDDSQLPKDRFSAERLKGVDSTLKIQPAKLEDSAVYLCASGWRREEQFFGPGTRLTVL.

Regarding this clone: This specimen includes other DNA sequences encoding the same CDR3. Here the CDR3 reads CASSEGTGGTDTQYF. The DNA of the CDR3 is TGTGCCAGCAGTGAGGGGACAGGGGGCACAGATACGCAGTATTTT. The V and J genes are TRBV2 and TRBJ2-3, with 10 nucleotides matching TRBD1. The junction had 1 base not matched to a gene; V was cut back by 3 bases and J by 1 base. Germline V lookup: CDR1 SNHLY, CDR2 FYNNEI. The CDR3 is 15 residues long.

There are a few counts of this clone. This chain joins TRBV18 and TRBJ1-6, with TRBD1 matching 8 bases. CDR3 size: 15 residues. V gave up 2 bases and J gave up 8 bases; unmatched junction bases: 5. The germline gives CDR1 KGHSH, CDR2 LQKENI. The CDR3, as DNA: TGTGCCAGCTCACCAGCAGGGGGCAGTGATTCACCCCTCCACTTT. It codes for CASSPAGGSDSPLHF. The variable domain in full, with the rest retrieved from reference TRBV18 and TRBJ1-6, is NAGVMQNPRHLVRRRGQEARLRCSPMKGHSHVYWYRQLPEEGLKFMVYLQKENIIDESGMPKERFSAEFPKEGPSILRIQQVVRGDSAAYFCASSPAGGSDSPLHFGNGTRLTVT.

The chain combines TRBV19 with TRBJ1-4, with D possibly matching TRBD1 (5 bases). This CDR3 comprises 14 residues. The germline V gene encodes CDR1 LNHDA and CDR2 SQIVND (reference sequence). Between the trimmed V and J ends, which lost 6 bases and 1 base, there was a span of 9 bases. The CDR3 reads CASRVDRTNEKLFF. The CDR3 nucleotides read TGTGCCAGTAGGGTCGACAGAACTAATGAAAAACTGTTTTTT.

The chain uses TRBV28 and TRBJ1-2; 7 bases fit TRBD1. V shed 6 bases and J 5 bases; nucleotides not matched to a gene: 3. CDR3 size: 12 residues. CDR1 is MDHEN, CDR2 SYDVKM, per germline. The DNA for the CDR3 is TGTGCCAGCAGCTGGGACAGATATGGCTACACCTTC. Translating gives CASSWDRYGYTF.

The CDR3 here is CASSGLAGGETQYF. Here the CDR3 DNA reads TGTGCCAGCAGCGGACTAGCGGGAGGAGAGACCCAGTACTTC. The chain uses TRBV7-7 and TRBJ2-5, with TRBD2 matching 14 bases. The CDR3 spans 14 residues. Germline loops: CDR1 SSHAT, CDR2 FNYEAQ (reference sequence). V lost 5 bases to trimming and J lost 4 bases; unmatched junction nucleotides: 0.

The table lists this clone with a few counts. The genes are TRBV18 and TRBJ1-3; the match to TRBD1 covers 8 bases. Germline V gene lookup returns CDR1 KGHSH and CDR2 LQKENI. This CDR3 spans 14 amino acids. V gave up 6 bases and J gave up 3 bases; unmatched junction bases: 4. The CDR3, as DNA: TGTGCCAGCTCGACAGGGGTCCTTGGAAACACCATATATTTT. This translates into CASSTGVLGNTIYF.

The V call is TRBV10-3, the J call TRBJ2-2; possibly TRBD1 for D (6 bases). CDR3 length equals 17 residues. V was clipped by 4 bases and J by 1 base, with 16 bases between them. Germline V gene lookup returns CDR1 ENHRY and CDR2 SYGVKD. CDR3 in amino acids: CAISVQGKAENTGELFF. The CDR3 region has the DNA TGTGCCATCAGTGTCCAGGGGAAGGCAGAGAACACCGGGGAGCTGTTTTTT.

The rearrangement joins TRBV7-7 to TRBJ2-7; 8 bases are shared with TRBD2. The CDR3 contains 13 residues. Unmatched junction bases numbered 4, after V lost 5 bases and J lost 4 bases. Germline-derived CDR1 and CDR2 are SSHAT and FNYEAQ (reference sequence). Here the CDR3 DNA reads TGTGCCAGCAGCAGCGGGAGAGGGTACGAGCAGTACTTC. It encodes CASSSGRGYEQYF.

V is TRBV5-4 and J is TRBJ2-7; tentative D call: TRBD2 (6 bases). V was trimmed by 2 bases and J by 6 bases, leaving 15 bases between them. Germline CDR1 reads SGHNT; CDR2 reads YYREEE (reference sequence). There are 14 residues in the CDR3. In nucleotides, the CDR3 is TGTGCCAGCAGCTTTCCACTAGCCCCCCGCGAGCAGTACTTC. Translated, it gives CASSFPLAPREQYF.

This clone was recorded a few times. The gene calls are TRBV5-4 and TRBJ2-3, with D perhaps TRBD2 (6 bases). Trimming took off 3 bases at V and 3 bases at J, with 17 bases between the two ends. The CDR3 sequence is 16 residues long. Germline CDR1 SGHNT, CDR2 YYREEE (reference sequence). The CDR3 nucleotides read TGTGCCAGCAGCTCCTTACCGGGACTTAAGACAGATACGCAGTATTTT. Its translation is CASSSLPGLKTDTQYF.

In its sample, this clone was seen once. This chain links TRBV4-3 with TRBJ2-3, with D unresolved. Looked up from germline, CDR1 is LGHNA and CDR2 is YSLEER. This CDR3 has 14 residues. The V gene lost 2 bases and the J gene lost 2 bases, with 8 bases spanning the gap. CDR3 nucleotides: TGCGCCAGCAGCCAATCTGGCTTCACAGATACGCAGTATTTT. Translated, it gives CASSQSGFTDTQYF.

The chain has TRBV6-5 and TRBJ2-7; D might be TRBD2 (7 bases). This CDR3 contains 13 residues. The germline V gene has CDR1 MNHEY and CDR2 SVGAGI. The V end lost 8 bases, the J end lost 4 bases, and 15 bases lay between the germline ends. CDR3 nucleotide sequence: TGTGCCAGCGGATGGGGGGGGGCGTACGAGCAGTACTTC. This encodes CASGWGGAYEQYF.

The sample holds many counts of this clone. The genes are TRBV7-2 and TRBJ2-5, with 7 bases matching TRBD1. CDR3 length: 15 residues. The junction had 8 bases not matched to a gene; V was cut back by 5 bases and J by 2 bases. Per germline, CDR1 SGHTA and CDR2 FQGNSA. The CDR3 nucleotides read TGTGCCAGCAGCCTATTGTGGGGACAGCAAGAGACCCAGTACTTC. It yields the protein CASSLLWGQQETQYF.

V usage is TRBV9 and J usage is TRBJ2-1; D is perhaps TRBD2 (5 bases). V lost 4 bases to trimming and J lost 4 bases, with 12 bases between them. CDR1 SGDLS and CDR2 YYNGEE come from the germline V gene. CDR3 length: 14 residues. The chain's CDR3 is CASSPPSGYNEQFF. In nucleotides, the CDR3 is TGTGCCAGCAGCCCCCCCTCGGGATACAATGAGCAGTTCTTC.

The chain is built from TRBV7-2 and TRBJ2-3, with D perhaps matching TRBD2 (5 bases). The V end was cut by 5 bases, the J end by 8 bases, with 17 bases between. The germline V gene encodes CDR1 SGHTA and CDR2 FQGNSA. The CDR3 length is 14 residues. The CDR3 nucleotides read TGTGCCAGCAGCAACAACCCGATAGGAGGTACGCAGTATTTT. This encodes CASSNNPIGGTQYF.

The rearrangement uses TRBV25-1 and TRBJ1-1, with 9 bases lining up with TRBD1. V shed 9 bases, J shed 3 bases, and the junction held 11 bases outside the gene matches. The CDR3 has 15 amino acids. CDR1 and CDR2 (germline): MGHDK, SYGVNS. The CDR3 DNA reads TGTGCCAGTGTCCCGGGACAGGGTCTGGACACTGAAGCTTTCTTT. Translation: CASVPGQGLDTEAFF.

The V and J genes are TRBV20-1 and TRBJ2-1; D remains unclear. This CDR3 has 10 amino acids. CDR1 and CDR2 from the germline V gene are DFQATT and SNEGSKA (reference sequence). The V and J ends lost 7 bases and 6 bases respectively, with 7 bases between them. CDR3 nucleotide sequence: TGCAGTGTCCACATCAATGAGCAGTTCTTC. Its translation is CSVHINEQFF.

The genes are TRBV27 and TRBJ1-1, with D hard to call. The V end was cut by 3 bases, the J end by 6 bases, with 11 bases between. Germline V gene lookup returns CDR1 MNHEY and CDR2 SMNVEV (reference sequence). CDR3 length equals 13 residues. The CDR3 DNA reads TGTGCCAGCAGTTTTTTCTCGAGGGCTGAAGCTTTCTTT. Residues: CASSFFSRAEAFF.

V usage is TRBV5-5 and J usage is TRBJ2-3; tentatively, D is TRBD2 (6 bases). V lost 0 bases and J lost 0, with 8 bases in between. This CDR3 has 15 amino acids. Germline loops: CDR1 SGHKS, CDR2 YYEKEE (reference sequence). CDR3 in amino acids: CASSLVGGSTDTQYF. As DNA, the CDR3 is TGTGCCAGCAGCTTGGTGGGGGGAAGCACAGATACGCAGTATTTT.

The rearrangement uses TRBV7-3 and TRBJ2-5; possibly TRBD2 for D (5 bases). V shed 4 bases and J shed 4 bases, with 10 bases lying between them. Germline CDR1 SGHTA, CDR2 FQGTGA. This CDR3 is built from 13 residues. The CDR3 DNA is TGTGCCAGCAGCTCTATGGGGAGAGAGACCCAGTACTTC. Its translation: CASSSMGRETQYF.

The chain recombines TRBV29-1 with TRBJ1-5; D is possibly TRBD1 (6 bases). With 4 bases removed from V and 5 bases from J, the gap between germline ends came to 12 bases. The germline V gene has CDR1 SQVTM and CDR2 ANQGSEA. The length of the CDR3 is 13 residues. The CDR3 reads CSVAEQGDQPQHF. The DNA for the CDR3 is TGCAGCGTTGCGGAACAGGGCGATCAGCCCCAGCATTTT.

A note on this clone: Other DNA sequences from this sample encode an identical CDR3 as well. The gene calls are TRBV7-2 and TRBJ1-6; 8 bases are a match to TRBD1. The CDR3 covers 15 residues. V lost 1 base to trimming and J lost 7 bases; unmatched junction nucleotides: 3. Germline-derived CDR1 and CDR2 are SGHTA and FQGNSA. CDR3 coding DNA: TGTGCCAGCAGCTTAGAGGCAGGGGGCAATTCACCCCTCCACTTT. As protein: CASSLEAGGNSPLHF.

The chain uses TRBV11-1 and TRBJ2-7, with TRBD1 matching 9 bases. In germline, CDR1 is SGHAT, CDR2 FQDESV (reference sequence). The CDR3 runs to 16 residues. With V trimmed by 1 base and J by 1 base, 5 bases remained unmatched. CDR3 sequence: CASSLGGQGRSYEQYF. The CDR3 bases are TGTGCCAGCAGCTTAGGGGGACAGGGTCGATCCTACGAGCAGTACTTC.

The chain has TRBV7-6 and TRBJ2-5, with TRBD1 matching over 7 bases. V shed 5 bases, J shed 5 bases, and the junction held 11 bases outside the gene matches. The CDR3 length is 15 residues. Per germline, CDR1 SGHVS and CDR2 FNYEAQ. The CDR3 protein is CASSADQGVGETQYF. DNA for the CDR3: TGTGCCAGCAGCGCGGACCAGGGGGTTGGGGAGACCCAGTACTTC.

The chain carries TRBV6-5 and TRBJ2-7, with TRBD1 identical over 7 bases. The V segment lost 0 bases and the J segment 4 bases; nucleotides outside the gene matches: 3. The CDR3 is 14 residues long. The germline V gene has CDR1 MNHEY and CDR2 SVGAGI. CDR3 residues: CASSYSPGGYEQYF. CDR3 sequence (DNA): TGTGCCAGCAGTTACTCGCCAGGGGGATACGAGCAGTACTTC.